The rows below give T cell receptor beta chains drawn from one sample of a study of cytomegalovirus exposure and HLA in healthy donors. Libraries were prepared by immunoSEQ multiplex PCR; TCRdb keeps only in-frame clonotypes and omits some of them. The sample data list 45,000 or so clones. The sequenced material came from PBMCs. The source is a male donor in good health and CMV-seronegative. CDR3s include the opening cysteine and the closing phenylalanine or tryptophan. A D gene is named only where the DNA matches it firmly.

v_gene	j_gene	d_gene	CDR3nt	CDR3aa
TRBV9	TRBJ1-3	.	TGTGCCAGCCGGGGATCCGGAAACACCATATATTTT	CASRGSGNTIYF
TRBV2	TRBJ1-1	.	TGTGCCAGCAGTGAGGGGGCGAGCACTGAAGCTTTCTTT	CASSEGASTEAFF
TRBV19	TRBJ2-4	.	TGTGCCAGTAGCCCTCGACAGGGACTAGCCAAAAACATTCAGTACTTC	CASSPRQGLAKNIQYF
TRBV28	TRBJ1-2	.	TGTGCCACCACTTGGGCCGGCTATGGCTACACCTTC	CATTWAGYGYTF
TRBV5-1	TRBJ2-7	TRBD1	TGCGCCAGCAGCCACACCTTTGGACAGGCGTCCTACGAGCAGTACTTC	CASSHTFGQASYEQYF
TRBV6-5	TRBJ2-7	TRBD1	TGTGCCAGCAGTCCGGGACAGGGGGCCTACGAGCAGTACTTC	CASSPGQGAYEQYF
TRBV29-1	TRBJ2-7	TRBD1	TGCAGCGCGGGGACAGGGATAAGGGAGCAGTACTTC	CSAGTGIREQYF
TRBV30	TRBJ2-7	.	TGTGCCTGGAGTGCTACAGGGAGAGACTACGAGCAGTACTTC	CAWSATGRDYEQYF
TRBV7-3	TRBJ2-7	TRBD2	TGTGCCAGCAGCTTAGGTAGCGGGGCTGTGGTCTACGAGCAGTACTTC	CASSLGSGAVVYEQYF
TRBV29-1	TRBJ2-1	.	TGCAGCGTTTGCCAGGTTCTCTACAATGAGCAGTTCTTC	CSVCQVLYNEQFF